Here is one T cell receptor beta chain with its context. Its antigen is currently unknown. The junction departs from the called germline gene at one end, perhaps through a read error. The sample belongs to a study of cytomegalovirus exposure and HLA in healthy donors. Germline V CDR1 and CDR2: SGHVS, FQNEAQ. CDR3 length: 17 amino acids. PCR involved 60 Vbeta and 13 Jbeta primers. Sequenced by immunoSEQ multiplex PCR; TCRdb stores in-frame clones only, minus some. The sample has about 200,000 clones, 86% seen once. Study results and limitations: Excluded were some V segments that proved indistinguishable, including TRBV6-2 and TRBV6-3. Near-uniform donor sequencing depth was presumed by presence/absence analyses.

Material: PBMCs. The chain has TRBV7-8 and TRBJ2-1, with TRBD2 matching 9 bases. This receptor was identified in a woman younger than 45 in good health and CMV-seronegative. CDR3 in amino acids: CASTLELGLADRNEQFF. The DNA of the CDR3 is TGTGCCAGCACCTTAGAACTGGGACTAGCCGATCGCAATGAGCAGTTCTTC.